This TCR beta chain appears in the sequencing data of a study of CD8 T cells in Susac syndrome. The V and J ends lost 1 base and 3 bases respectively, with 5 bases between them. The germline V gene has CDR1 SEHNR and CDR2 FQNEAQ (reference sequence). There are 13 residues in the CDR3. Sequencing of TCR beta was performed on blood CD8+ T cells and on blood CD4+ T cells. TEMRA cells were enriched by FACS, and CD4+ and CD8+ T cells were negatively isolated. The RNA, about 0.45 to 1 ug, was put through reverse transcription using random hexamers. TCRdb re-analysed the immunoSEQ multiplex PCR reads in MiXCR, keeping a single row per CDR3 protein. The table lists 170,000 or so distinct CDR3 sequences, over 85% of them singletons.

The clonotype originates from a human donor with multiple sclerosis. The sequenced sample was CD4+ T cells from PBMCs. The chain links TRBV7-9 to TRBJ2-3; D remains ambiguous. CDR3 residues: CASSLEYTDTQYF. The CDR3 nucleotides are TGTGCCAGCAGCTTAGAATATACAGATACGCAGTATTTT. Full variable domain (remainder filled in from reference TRBV7-9 and TRBJ2-3): DTGVSQNPRHKITKRGQNVTFRCDPISEHNRLYWYRQTLGQGPEFLTYFQNEAQLEKSRLLSDRFSAERPKGSFSTLEIQRTEQGDSAMYLCASSLEYTDTQYFGPGTRLTVL.